This T cell receptor beta chain was sequenced during a study of Ad26.COV2.S vaccination and SARS-CoV-2 variants (dated by TCRdb to about 2021). For the study in its entirety: Donors in the vaccine arm were drawn from COV1001, a multicentre, randomized, double-blind, placebo-controlled phase I-IIa trial testing Ad26.COV2.S in healthy adults. Investigators remained blinded to trial group allocation during experiments and outcome assessment. Dosing of Ad26.COV2.S was intramuscular, at either 5x10^10 or 1x10^11 viral particles, delivered as one shot or as two shots spaced 56 days apart. Trial participants were randomized into five groups of five, in which low-dose or high-dose Ad26.COV2.S was given once or twice, or placebo was given on both occasions. A total of 32 samples were included in the TCR-sequenced set, comprising some 20 Ad26.COV2.S vaccine recipients, 5 placebo recipients and 8 SARS-CoV-2 convalescent individuals. TCRbeta repertoire sequencing was used to assess the specificity and breadth of SARS-CoV-2-reactive T cell receptors after Ad26.COV2.S vaccination. Overall study results and their limits: It was noted by the authors that total T cell responses may have been underestimated by the TCR breadth and depth analyses. Comparing responses between vaccine doses or regimens was not something the study was powered to do. Compared with placebo recipients, Ad26.COV2.S recipients showed higher spike-specific TCR breadth (P = 0.0014). After vaccination, substantial breadth of spike-specific CD8+ and CD4+ T cell responses was reported. Vaccine and placebo recipients had comparable non-spike TCR breadth, which fits with the vaccine containing only spike.

The treatment or condition label, read with the paper, signifies: approximately 18 received Ad26.COV2.S at low or high dose, single or two shots; several received placebo; per-sample allocation not given. Repertoires of vaccine and placebo recipients were sequenced from samples taken on day 63 after the first injection. In Cohort 1b, around 23 adults aged 18-55 years were enrolled at a single site in Boston, USA, between 29 July and 7 August 2020. Ad26.COV2.S was a replication-incompetent adenovirus type 26 vector expressing a prefusion-stabilized SARS-CoV-2 spike protein from the original Wuhan strain. For this chain, trimming is 4 bases at the V end and 3 bases at the J end, and the number of junction bases without a gene match is 2. Based on the germline V gene (reference sequence), the CDR1 and CDR2 sequences are LNHDA and SQIVND. The CDR3 goes from the cysteine to the phenylalanine over 13 residues. This entry keeps only the CDR3 DNA: 39 bases, framed from base 1.

Worth noting for this clone: Which antigen it targets is not known. One base away there is no much larger clone; base qualities are not given.

TCRbeta CDR3 regions were sequenced with the immunoSEQ Assay. After extraction, genomic DNA underwent amplification by bias-controlled multiplex PCR, followed by high-throughput sequencing. In the original analysis: To quantify the absolute abundance of each unique TCRbeta CDR3 region, sequences were collapsed and filtered. T cell fraction was estimated by normalizing TCRbeta template counts to usable DNA, with usable DNA measured through amplification of reference genes found in all nucleated cells. Repertoire TCRs were annotated as SARS-CoV-2-specific when V gene, CDR3 amino acid sequence and J gene were exactly matched to a known reactive TCR set. The reference SARS-CoV-2 TCR set came from MIRA and was filtered for enrichment in COVID-19-positive ImmuneCODE repertoires, removing public or cross-reactive TCRs. Using the MIRA antigens, annotated TCRs were further analysed by specific ORF or by position within an ORF. Breadth was defined as the number of annotated unique rearrangements divided by the total number of unique productive rearrangements, and depth was defined as the summed frequency of the annotated unique rearrangements. Group comparisons of TCR breadth used two-sided Wilcoxon rank-sum tests. Here the immuneACCESS table is served through TCRdb, limited to in-frame sequences with V and J called. Missing clones are a known gap in these copies; in checked studies unresolved V genes cover under half, and the rest lacks a known reason. The DNA was the basis for D and trimming; V, J and clone size are from that table. This sample is represented by fewer than 500,000 clones; 75% to 95% of them were singletons. The ten largest clones take up roughly an eighth of the sample.

Here the sequenced sample was peripheral blood, taken in a trial of Ad26.COV2.S vaccine versus placebo. This clonotype was obtained from a person between 18 and 59 years old who received the Ad26.COV2.S COVID-19 vaccine or a placebo. The sequence joins TRBV19 to TRBJ1-1; 7 bases in between match TRBD1. The CDR3 protein: CASSTDRDTEAFF. In nucleotides, the sequence is TGTGCCAGTAGTACTGACAGGGACACTGAAGCTTTCTTT.